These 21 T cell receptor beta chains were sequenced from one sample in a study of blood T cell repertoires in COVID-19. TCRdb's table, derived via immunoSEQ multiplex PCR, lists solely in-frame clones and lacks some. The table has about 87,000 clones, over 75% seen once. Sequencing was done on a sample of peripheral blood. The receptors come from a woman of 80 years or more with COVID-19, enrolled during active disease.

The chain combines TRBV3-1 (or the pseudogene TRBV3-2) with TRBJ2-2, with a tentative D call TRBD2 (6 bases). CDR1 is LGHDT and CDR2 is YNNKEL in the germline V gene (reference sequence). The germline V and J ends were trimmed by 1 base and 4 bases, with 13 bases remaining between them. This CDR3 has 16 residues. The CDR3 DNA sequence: TGTGCCAGCAGCCAAGCGGGACTCCCCCGCACCGGGGAGCTGTTTTTT. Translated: CASSQAGLPRTGELFF.

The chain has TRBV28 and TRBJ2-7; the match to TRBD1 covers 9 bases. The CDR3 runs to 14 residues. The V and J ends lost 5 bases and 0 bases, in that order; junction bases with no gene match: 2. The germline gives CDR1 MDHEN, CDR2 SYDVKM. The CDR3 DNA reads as TGTGCCAGCAGTACAGGGGGCGGCTCCTACGAGCAGTACTTC. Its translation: CASSTGGGSYEQYF.

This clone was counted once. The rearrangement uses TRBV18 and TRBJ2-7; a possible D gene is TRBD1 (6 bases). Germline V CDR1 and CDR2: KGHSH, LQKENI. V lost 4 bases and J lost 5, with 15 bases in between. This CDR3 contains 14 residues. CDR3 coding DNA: TGTGCCAGCTCACTACAGGGTAGGTGGCACGAGCAGTACTTC. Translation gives CASSLQGRWHEQYF.

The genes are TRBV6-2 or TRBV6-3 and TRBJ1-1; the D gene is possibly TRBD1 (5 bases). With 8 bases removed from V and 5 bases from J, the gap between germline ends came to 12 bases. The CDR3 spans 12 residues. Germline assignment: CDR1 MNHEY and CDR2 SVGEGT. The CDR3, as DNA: TGTGCCAGCCGTTGGGGGGGGACTGAAGCTTTCTTT. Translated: CASRWGGTEAFF.

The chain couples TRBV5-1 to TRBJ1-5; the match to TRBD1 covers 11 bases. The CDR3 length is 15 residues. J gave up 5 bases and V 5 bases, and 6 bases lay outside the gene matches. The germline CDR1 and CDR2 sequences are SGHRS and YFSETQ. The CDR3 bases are TGCGCCAGCAGAAGGACAGGGGGCGACGATCAGCCCCAGCATTTT. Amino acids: CASRRTGGDDQPQHF.

The CDR3 sequence is CASSFRRPSTNEKLFF. CDR3 DNA sequence: TGTGCCAGCAGTTTTCGGCGGCCTTCAACTAATGAAAAACTGTTTTTT. The genes are TRBV27 and TRBJ1-4, with D uncertain. Germline V CDR1 and CDR2: MNHEY, SMNVEV (reference sequence). V lost 3 bases to trimming and J lost 0 bases, with 11 bases between them. CDR3 length equals 16 residues.

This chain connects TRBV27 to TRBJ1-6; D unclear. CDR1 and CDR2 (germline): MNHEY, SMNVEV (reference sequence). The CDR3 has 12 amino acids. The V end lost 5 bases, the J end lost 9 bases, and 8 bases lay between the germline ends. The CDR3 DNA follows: TGTGCCAGCAGTCCTACGGGTTCACCCCTCCACTTT. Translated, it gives CASSPTGSPLHF.

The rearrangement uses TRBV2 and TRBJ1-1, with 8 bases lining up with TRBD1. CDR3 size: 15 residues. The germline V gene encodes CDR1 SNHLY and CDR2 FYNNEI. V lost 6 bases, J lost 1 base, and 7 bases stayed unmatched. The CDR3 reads CASSAGDRRNTEAFF. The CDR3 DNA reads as TGTGCCAGCAGCGCCGGGGACAGGCGGAACACTGAAGCTTTCTTT.

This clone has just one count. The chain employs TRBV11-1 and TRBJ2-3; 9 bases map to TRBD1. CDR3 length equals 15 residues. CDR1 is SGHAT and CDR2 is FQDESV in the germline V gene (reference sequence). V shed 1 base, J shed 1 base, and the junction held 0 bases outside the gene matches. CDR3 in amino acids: CASSLDRGRTDTQYF. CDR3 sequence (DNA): TGTGCCAGCAGCTTAGACAGGGGGCGCACAGATACGCAGTATTTT. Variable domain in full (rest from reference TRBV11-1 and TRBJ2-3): EAEVAQSPRYKITEKSQAVAFWCDPISGHATLYWYRQILGQGPELLVQFQDESVVDDSQLPKDRFSAERLKGVDSTLKIQPAELGDSAMYLCASSLDRGRTDTQYFGPGTRLTVL.

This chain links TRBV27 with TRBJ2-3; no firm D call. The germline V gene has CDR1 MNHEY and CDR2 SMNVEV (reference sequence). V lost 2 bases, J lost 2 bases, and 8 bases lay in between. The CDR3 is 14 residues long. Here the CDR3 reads CASSLTRNTDTQYF. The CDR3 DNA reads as TGTGCCAGCAGTTTAACCAGGAACACAGATACGCAGTATTTT.

CDR3 loop: CASSTPPASYNEQFF. Here the CDR3 DNA reads TGTGCCAGCAGTACCCCTCCAGCGTCCTACAATGAGCAGTTCTTC. This chain links TRBV27 with TRBJ2-1; D unresolved. Germline values: CDR1 MNHEY, CDR2 SMNVEV (reference sequence). Trimming removed 5 bases at V and 1 base at J, with 12 bases between. The CDR3 contains 15 residues.

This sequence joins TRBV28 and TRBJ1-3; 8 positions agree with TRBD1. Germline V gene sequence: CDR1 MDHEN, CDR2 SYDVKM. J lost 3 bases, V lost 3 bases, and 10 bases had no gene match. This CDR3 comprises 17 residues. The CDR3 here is CASSLEQGARFGNTIYF. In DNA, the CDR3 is TGTGCCAGCAGTTTGGAGCAGGGGGCTCGTTTTGGAAACACCATATATTTT.

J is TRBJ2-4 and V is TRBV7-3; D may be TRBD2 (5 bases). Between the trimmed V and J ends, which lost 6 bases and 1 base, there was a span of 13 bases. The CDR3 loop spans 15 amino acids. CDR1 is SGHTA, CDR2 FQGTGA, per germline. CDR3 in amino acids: CASRIARMAKNIQYF. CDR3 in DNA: TGTGCCAGCAGAATAGCGAGAATGGCCAAAAACATTCAGTACTTC.

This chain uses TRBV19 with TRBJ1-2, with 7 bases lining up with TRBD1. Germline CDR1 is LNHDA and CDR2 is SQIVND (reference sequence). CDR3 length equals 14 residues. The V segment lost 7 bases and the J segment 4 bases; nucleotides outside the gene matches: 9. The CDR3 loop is CASNNRGKSYGYTF. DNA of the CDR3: TGTGCCAGTAATAACAGGGGAAAGTCCTATGGCTACACCTTC.

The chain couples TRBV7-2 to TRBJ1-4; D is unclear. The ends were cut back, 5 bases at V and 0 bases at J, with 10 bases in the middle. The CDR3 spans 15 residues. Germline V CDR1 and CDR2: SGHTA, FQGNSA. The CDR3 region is CASSPESSTNEKLFF. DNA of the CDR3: TGTGCCAGCAGCCCGGAGAGCTCAACTAATGAAAAACTGTTTTTT.

The CDR3 is CASSLGAGSTDTQYF. Written as DNA, the CDR3 is TGTGCCAGCAGCTTAGGGGCGGGGAGCACAGATACGCAGTATTTT. This chain links TRBV11-3 with TRBJ2-3; TRBD2 is a possible D gene (6 bases). Trimming removed 1 base from V and 0 bases from J, with 8 bases in between. The CDR3 extends over 15 amino acids. Germline assignment: CDR1 SGHNT and CDR2 YENEEA.

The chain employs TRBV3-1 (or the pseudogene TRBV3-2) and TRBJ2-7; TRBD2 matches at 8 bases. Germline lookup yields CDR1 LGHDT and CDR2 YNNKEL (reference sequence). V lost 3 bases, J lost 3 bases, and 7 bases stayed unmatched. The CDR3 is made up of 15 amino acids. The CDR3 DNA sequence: TGTGCCAGCAGCCAGCGGCGGGCGGGAGGCTACGAGCAGTACTTC. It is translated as CASSQRRAGGYEQYF.

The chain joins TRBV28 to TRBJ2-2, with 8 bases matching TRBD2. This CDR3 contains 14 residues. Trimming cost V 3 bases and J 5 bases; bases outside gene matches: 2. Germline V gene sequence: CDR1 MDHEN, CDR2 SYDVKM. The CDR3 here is CASSFAGGTGELFF. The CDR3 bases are TGTGCCAGCAGTTTTGCGGGAGGAACCGGGGAGCTGTTTTTT. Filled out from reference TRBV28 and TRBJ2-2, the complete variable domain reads DVKVTQSSRYLVKRTGEKVFLECVQDMDHENMFWYRQDPGLGLRLIYFSYDVKMKEKGDIPEGYSVSREKKERFSLILESASTNQTSMYLCASSFAGGTGELFFGEGSRLTVL.

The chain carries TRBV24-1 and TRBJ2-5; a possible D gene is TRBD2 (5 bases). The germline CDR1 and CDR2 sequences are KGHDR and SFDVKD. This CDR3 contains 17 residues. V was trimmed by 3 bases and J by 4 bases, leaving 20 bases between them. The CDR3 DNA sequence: TGTGCCACCAGTGATCCCCGGGGTTCGTCCGGAACAGAGACCCAGTACTTC. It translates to CATSDPRGSSGTETQYF.

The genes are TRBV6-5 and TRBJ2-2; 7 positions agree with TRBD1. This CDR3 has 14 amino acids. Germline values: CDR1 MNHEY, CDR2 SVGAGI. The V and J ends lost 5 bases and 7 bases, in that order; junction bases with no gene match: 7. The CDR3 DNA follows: TGTGCCAGCAGTAAATACACAGGGGTCGGGGAGCTGTTTTTT. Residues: CASSKYTGVGELFF.

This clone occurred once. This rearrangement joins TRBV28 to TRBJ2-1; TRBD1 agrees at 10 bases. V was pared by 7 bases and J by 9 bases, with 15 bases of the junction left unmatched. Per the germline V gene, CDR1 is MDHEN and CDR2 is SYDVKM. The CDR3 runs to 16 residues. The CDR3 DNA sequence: TGTGCCAGCACCTCCGCCGGGACAGGGGTGCAGATTGAGCAGTTCTTC. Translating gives CASTSAGTGVQIEQFF.